These 10 T cell receptor beta chains were all obtained from the same sample, sequenced in a study of cytomegalovirus exposure and HLA in healthy donors. Primers included in the PCR were 60 Vbeta and 13 Jbeta primers. The assay was immunoSEQ multiplex PCR, and TCRdb's table has in-frame clones only and misses some. The sample has about 48,000 clones. Sequenced: PBMCs. Every receptor here comes from a woman in her thirties or forties in good health and CMV-seronegative.

The chain is built from TRBV5-4 and TRBJ2-7, with D perhaps matching TRBD2 (7 bases). The CDR3 is made up of 17 amino acids. Germline V gives CDR1 SGHNT, CDR2 YYREEE (reference sequence). V was trimmed by 3 bases and J by 1 base, leaving 20 bases between them. CDR3 amino acids: CASSYARGRMESYEQYF. DNA of the CDR3: TGTGCCAGCAGCTATGCGCGGGGGCGCATGGAATCCTACGAGCAGTACTTC.

Comments on this clone: An end of the junction does not agree with germline; a read error may underlie this. The chain joins TRBV29-1 to TRBJ2-3, with 10 nucleotides matching TRBD1. The CDR3 is made up of 12 amino acids. Germline V gene sequence: CDR1 SQVTM, CDR2 ANQGSEA. In DNA form, the CDR3 reads TGCAGCGCAGGGACAGGGGTAGATAAGCAGTATTTT. Protein: CSAGTGVDKQYF.

The gene calls are TRBV4-2 and TRBJ2-3, with TRBD2 matching 8 bases. The CDR3 has 16 amino acids. The germline V gene encodes CDR1 LGHNA and CDR2 YNFKEQ. Losses at the gene ends were 1 base for V and 0 bases for J; bases not matched to a gene: 3. CDR3 region: CASSQGLAPSTDTQYF. The CDR3 DNA is TGTGCCAGCAGCCAAGGACTAGCGCCTAGCACAGATACGCAGTATTTT.

The chain links TRBV4-2 to TRBJ1-5, with 7 bases aligning to TRBD1. Trimming cost V 0 bases and J 3 bases; bases outside gene matches: 5. This CDR3 comprises 16 residues. CDR1 LGHNA and CDR2 YNFKEQ come from the germline V gene. CDR3 residues: CASSQDARGTNQPQHF. The CDR3 DNA reads as TGTGCCAGCAGCCAAGATGCCAGGGGGACCAATCAGCCCCAGCATTTT.

This chain's CDR3 is CASSVVTSGYQETQYF. In nucleotides, the CDR3 is TGTGCCAGCAGTGTGGTAACTAGCGGTTATCAAGAGACCCAGTACTTC. V gene TRBV6-1 combines with J gene TRBJ2-5; TRBD2 agrees at 8 bases. From germline, CDR1 is MNHNS and CDR2 SASEGT. The trim removed 4 bases at V and 2 bases at J, leaving 9 bases unmatched. This CDR3 is 16 amino acids long.

CDR3 DNA sequence: TGTGCCAGCAGTGCGCAGGGGGCCCACTACGAGCAGTACTTC. Its protein product is CASSAQGAHYEQYF. This chain joins TRBV2 and TRBJ2-7; 8 nucleotides line up with TRBD1. Germline loops: CDR1 SNHLY, CDR2 FYNNEI. The CDR3 runs to 14 residues. V gave up 4 bases and J gave up 3 bases; unmatched junction bases: 5.

This chain joins TRBV7-8 and TRBJ2-7; 14 bases align to TRBD2. The CDR3 is made up of 14 amino acids. V trimming: 4 bases; J trimming: 6 bases; junction bases outside the gene matches: 2. CDR1 and CDR2 (germline): SGHVS, FQNEAQ. The CDR3 loop is CASSWTSGRSEQYF. The CDR3 DNA reads TGTGCCAGCAGCTGGACTAGCGGGAGGTCCGAGCAGTACTTC.

This rearrangement joins TRBV9 to TRBJ2-1; D is perhaps TRBD2 (6 bases). The V gene's germline CDR1 is SGDLS and CDR2 YYNGEE. With 2 bases removed from V and 8 bases from J, the gap between germline ends came to 14 bases. The CDR3 totals 14 residues. CDR3 residues: CASSVGGKMDEQFF. CDR3 sequence (DNA): TGTGCCAGCAGCGTCGGCGGGAAGATGGATGAGCAGTTCTTC.

The rearrangement joins TRBV5-1 to TRBJ2-3; maybe TRBD2 (7 bases). V lost 3 bases to trimming and J lost 1 base, with 18 bases between them. Germline V gene lookup returns CDR1 SGHRS and CDR2 YFSETQ. This CDR3 spans 17 amino acids. The CDR3 is CASSWGPGAGGTDTQYF. The CDR3 DNA follows: TGCGCCAGCAGCTGGGGGCCAGGCGCGGGGGGCACAGATACGCAGTATTTT.

This chain links TRBV18 with TRBJ2-7; weak D call: TRBD1 (6 bases). Trimming cost V 2 bases and J 6 bases, with 14 bases left between them. From germline, CDR1 is KGHSH and CDR2 LQKENI. This CDR3 comprises 14 residues. CDR3 DNA sequence: TGTGCCAGCTCACCAATGGACTTGGGGGCCGAGCAGTACTTC. Translation: CASSPMDLGAEQYF.